This T cell receptor beta chain originates from a study of response to subunit inactivated influenza vaccine. The V gene's germline CDR1 is SGHRS and CDR2 YFSETQ. Trimming shortened V by 0 bases and J by 2 bases, and 12 bases separated the two germline ends. The CDR3 totals 15 residues. TCRdb analysed the RT-PCR reads with MiXCR anew, one entry per CDR3 protein. This table has 600,000 to 700,000 distinct CDR3 sequences, around 15% appearing once. Sequences were derived from PBMCs from blood, sampled approximately 15 days before vaccination. The source of this sequence is a man between 45 and 60 years old who received an inactivated influenza vaccine. The chain employs TRBV5-1 and TRBJ2-7, with D uncertain. DNA of the CDR3: TGCGCCAGCAGCTTGGGGCGTCGTCTTCCCTACGAGCAGTACTTC. Amino acids: CASSLGRRLPYEQYF. The variable domain in full, with the rest retrieved from reference TRBV5-1 and TRBJ2-7, is KAGVTQTPRYLIKTRGQQVTLSCSPISGHRSVSWYQQTPGQGLQFLFEYFSETQRNKGNFPGRFSGRQFSNSRSEMNVSTLELGDSALYLCASSLGRRLPYEQYFGPGTRLTVT.